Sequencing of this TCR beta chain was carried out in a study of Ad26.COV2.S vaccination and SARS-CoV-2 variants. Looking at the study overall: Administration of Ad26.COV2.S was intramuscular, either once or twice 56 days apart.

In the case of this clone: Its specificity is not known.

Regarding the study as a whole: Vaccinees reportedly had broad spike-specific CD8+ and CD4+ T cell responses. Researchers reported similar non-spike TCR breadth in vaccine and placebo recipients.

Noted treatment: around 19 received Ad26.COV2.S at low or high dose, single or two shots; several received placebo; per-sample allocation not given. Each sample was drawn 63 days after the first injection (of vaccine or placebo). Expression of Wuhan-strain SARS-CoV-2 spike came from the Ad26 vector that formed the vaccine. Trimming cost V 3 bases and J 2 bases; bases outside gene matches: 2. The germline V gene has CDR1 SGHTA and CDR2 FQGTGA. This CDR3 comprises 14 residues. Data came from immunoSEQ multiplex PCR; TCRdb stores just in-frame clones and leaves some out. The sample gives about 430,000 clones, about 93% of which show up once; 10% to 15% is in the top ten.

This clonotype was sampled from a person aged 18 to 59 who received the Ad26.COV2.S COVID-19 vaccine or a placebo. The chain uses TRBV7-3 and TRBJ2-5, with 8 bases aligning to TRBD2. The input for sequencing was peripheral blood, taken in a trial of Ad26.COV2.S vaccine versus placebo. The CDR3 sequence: CASSFGRDQETQYF. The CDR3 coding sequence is TGTGCCAGCAGCTTCGGGAGGGATCAAGAGACCCAGTACTTC.